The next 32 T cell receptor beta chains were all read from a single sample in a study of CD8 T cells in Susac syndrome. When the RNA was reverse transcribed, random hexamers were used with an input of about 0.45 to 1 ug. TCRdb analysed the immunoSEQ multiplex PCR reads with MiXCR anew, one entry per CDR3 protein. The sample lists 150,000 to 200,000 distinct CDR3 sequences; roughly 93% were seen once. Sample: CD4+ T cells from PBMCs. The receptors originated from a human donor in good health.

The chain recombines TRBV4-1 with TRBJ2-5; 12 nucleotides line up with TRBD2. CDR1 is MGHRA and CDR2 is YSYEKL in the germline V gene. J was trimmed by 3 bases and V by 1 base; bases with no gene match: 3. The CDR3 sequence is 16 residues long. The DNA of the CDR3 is TGCGCCAGCAGCCAAGGGAGACTAGCGGGGGAAGAGACCCAGTACTTC. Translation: CASSQGRLAGEETQYF.

DNA for the CDR3: TGTGCCACCAGTGCGACAGTTGACACCGGGGAGCTGTTTTTT. This encodes CATSATVDTGELFF. The rearrangement links TRBV7-9 to TRBJ2-2; the D gene is possibly TRBD1 (5 bases). V lost 10 bases to trimming and J lost 3 bases, with 15 bases between them. Looked up from germline, CDR1 is SEHNR and CDR2 is FQNEAQ (reference sequence). This CDR3 has 14 residues.

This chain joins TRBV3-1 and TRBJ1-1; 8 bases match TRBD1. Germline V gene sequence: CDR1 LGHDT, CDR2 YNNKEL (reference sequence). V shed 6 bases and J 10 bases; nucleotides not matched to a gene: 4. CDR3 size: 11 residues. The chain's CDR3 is CASSRTGRAFF. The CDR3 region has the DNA TGTGCCAGCAGTAGGACAGGGAGAGCTTTCTTT.

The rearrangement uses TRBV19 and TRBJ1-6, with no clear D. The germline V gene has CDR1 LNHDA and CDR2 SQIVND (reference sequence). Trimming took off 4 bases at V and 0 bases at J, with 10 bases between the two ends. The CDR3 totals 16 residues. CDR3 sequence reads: CASSNGARSYNSPLHF. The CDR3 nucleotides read TGTGCCAGTAGTAACGGCGCTCGCTCCTATAATTCACCCCTCCACTTT.

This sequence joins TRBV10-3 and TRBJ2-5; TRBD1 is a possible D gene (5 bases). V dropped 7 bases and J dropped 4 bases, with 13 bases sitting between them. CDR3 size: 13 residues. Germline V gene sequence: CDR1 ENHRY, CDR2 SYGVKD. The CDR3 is CAITQGIGETQYF. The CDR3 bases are TGTGCCATCACCCAGGGTATCGGAGAGACCCAGTACTTC.

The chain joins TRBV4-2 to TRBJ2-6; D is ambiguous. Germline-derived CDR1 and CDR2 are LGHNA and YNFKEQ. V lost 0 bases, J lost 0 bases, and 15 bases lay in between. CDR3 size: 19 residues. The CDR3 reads CASSQDLWSEPSGANVLTF. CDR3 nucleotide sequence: TGTGCCAGCAGCCAAGATCTTTGGTCAGAGCCCTCTGGGGCCAACGTCCTGACTTTC.

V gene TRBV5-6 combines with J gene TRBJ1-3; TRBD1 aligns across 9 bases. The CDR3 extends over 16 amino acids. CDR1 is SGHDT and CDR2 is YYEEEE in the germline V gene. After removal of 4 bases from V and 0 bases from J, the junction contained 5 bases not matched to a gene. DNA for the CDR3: TGTGCCAGCAGCGGGACAGGGCGAAGCTCTGGAAACACCATATATTTT. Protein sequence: CASSGTGRSSGNTIYF. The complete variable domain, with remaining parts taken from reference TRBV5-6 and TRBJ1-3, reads DAGVTQSPTHLIKTRGQQVTLRCSPKSGHDTVSWYQQALGQGPQFIFQYYEEEERQRGNFPDRFSGHQFPNYSSELNVNALLLGDSALYLCASSGTGRSSGNTIYFGEGSWLTVV.

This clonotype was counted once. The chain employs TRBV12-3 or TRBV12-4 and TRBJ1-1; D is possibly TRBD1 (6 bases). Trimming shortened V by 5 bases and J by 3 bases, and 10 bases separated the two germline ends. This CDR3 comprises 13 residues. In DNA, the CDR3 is TGTGCCAGCAGTGGACAGACCTACACTGAAGCTTTCTTT. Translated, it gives CASSGQTYTEAFF.

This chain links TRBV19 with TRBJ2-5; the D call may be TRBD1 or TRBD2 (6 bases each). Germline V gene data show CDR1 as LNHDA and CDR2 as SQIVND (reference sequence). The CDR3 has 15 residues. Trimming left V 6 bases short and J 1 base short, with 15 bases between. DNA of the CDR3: TGTGCCAGTAGCTTTACGAGGGGGGCCCAAGAGACCCAGTACTTC. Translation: CASSFTRGAQETQYF.

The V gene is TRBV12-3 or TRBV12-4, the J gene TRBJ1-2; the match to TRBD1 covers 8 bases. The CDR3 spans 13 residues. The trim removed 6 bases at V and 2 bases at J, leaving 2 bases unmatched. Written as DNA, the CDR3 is TGTGCCAGCAGAAACAGGGGGAACTATGGCTACACCTTC. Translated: CASRNRGNYGYTF.

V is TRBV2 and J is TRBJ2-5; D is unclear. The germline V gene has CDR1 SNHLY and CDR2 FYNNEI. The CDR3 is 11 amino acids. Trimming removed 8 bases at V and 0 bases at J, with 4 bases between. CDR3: CASEDQETQYF. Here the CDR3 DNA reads TGTGCCAGCGAGGACCAAGAGACCCAGTACTTC. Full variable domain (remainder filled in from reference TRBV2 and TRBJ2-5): EPEVTQTPSHQVTQMGQEVILRCVPISNHLYFYWYRQILGQKVEFLVSFYNNEISEKSEIFDDQFSVERPDGSNFTLKIRSTKLEDSAMYFCASEDQETQYFGPGTRLLVL.

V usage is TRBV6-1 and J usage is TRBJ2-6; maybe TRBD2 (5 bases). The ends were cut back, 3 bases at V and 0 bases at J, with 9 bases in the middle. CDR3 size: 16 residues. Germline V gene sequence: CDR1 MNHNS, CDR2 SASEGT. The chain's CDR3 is CASSDGMSSGANVLTF. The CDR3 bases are TGTGCCAGCAGTGACGGGATGAGCTCTGGGGCCAACGTCCTGACTTTC.

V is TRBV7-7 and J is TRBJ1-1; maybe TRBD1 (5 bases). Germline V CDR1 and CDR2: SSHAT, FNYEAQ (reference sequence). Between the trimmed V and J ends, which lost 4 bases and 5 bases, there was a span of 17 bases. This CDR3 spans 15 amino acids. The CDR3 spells CASSCGTLFGTEAFF. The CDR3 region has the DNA TGTGCCAGCAGCTGCGGGACTCTTTTCGGAACTGAAGCTTTCTTT.

The CDR3 DNA reads as TGTGCCAGCAGCCAAGAGGGAGCTGAAGCTTTCTTT. Its translation is CASSQEGAEAFF. The chain couples TRBV4-2 to TRBJ1-1, with no clear D. The germline CDR1 and CDR2 sequences are LGHNA and YNFKEQ. V was trimmed by 0 bases and J by 6 bases, leaving 5 bases between them. This CDR3 comprises 12 residues.

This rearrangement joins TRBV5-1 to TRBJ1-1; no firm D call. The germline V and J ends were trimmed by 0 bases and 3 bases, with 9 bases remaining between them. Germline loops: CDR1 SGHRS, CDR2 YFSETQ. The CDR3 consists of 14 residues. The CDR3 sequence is CASSLVGQDTEAFF. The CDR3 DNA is TGCGCCAGCAGCTTGGTAGGTCAGGACACTGAAGCTTTCTTT.

In DNA, the CDR3 is TGTGCCAGCAGCCGCGGTATGGACAGTGAAGCTTTCTTT. It codes for CASSRGMDSEAFF. V usage is TRBV5-6 and J usage is TRBJ1-1; weak D call: TRBD1 (6 bases). The V gene lost 4 bases and the J gene lost 7 bases, with 14 bases spanning the gap. The CDR3 runs to 13 residues. The germline gives CDR1 SGHDT, CDR2 YYEEEE.

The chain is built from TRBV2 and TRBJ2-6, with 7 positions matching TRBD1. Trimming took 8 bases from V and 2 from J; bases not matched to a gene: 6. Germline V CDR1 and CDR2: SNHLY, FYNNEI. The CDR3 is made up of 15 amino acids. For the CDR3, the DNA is TGTGCCAGCTATCAGGGGGTAACTGGGGCCAACGTCCTGACTTTC. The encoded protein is CASYQGVTGANVLTF. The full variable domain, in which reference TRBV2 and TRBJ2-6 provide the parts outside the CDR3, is EPEVTQTPSHQVTQMGQEVILRCVPISNHLYFYWYRQILGQKVEFLVSFYNNEISEKSEIFDDQFSVERPDGSNFTLKIRSTKLEDSAMYFCASYQGVTGANVLTFGAGSRLTVL.

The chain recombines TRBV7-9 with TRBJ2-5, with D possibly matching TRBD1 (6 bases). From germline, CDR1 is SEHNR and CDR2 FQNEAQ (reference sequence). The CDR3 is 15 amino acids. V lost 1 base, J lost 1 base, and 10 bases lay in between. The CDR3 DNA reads TGTGCCAGCAGCTTAGGTGGGGGCTTCCAAGAGACCCAGTACTTC. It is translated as CASSLGGGFQETQYF.

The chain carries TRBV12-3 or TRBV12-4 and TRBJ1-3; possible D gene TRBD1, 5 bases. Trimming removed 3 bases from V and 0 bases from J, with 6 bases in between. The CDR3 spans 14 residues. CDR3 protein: CASSFGGSGNTIYF. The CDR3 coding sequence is TGTGCCAGCAGTTTTGGGGGCTCTGGAAACACCATATATTTT.

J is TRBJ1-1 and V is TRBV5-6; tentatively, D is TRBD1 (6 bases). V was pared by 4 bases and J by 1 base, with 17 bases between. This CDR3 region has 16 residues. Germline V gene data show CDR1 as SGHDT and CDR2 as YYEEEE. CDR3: CASSPPGGLWNTEAFF. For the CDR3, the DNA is TGTGCCAGCAGCCCACCCGGGGGGCTGTGGAACACTGAAGCTTTCTTT.

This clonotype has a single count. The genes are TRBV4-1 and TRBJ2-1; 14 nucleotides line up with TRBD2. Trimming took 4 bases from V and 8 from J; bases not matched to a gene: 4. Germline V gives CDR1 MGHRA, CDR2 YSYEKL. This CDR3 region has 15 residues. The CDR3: CASSPLGLAGDEQFF. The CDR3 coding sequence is TGCGCCAGCAGCCCATTGGGACTAGCGGGGGATGAGCAGTTCTTC.

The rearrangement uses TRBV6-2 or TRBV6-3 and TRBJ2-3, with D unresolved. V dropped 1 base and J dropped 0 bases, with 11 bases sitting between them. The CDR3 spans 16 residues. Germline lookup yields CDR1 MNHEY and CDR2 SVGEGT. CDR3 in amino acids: CASSYLHSYSTDTQYF. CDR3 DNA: TGTGCCAGCAGTTACTTACATTCTTATAGCACAGATACGCAGTATTTT.

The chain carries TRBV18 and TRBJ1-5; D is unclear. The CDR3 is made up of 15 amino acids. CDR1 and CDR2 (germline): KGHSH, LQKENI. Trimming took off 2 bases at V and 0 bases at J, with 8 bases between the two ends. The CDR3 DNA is TGTGCCAGCTCACCAGAGATCCATAGCAATCAGCCCCAGCATTTT. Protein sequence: CASSPEIHSNQPQHF.

The chain's CDR3 is CATRGGLSTEAFF. CDR3 DNA: TGTGCCACTCGTGGGGGATTGTCCACTGAAGCTTTCTTT. The rearrangement joins TRBV18 to TRBJ1-1, with a tentative D call TRBD1 (5 bases). The CDR3 contains 13 residues. V lost 10 bases to trimming and J lost 4 bases, with 16 bases between them. The germline CDR1 and CDR2 sequences are KGHSH and LQKENI.

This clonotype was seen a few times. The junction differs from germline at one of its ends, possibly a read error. The CDR3 DNA follows: TGTGCCAGCAGTTTGCAGGGGATGAACACTGAAGCTTTCTTT. It specifies CASSLQGMNTEAFF. The genes are TRBV5-1 and TRBJ1-1; D is possibly TRBD1 (6 bases). CDR3 length: 14 residues. Germline V lookup: CDR1 SGHRS, CDR2 YFSETQ.

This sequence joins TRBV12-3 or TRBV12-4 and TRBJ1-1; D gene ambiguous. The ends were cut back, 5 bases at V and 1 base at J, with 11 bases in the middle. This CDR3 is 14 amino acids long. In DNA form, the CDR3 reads TGTGCCAGCAGTCGCCTGGGGTGGAACACTGAAGCTTTCTTT. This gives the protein CASSRLGWNTEAFF.

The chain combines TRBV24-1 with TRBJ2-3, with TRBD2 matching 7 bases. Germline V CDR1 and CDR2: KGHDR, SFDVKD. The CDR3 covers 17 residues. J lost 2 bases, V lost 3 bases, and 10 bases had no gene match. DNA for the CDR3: TGTGCCACCAGTGATCGTGGAGCGGGGAGCAACACAGATACGCAGTATTTT. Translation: CATSDRGAGSNTDTQYF.

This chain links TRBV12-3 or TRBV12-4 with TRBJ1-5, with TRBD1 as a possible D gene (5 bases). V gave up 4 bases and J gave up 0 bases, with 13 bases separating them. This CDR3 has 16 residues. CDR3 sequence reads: CASSSSGPPSNQPQHF. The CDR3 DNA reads TGTGCCAGCAGTTCCTCGGGACCCCCTAGCAATCAGCCCCAGCATTTT.

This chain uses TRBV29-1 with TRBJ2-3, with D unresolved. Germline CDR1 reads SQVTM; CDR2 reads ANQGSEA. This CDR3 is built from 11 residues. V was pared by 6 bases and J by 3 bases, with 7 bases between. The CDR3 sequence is CSVGETDTQYF. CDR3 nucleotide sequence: TGCAGCGTCGGTGAGACAGATACGCAGTATTTT.

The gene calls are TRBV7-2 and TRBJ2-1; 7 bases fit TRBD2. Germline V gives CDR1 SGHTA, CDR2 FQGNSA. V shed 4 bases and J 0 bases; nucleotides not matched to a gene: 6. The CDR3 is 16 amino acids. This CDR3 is CASSSSGASSYNEQFF. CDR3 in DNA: TGTGCCAGCAGCTCAAGCGGGGCCAGCTCCTACAATGAGCAGTTCTTC.

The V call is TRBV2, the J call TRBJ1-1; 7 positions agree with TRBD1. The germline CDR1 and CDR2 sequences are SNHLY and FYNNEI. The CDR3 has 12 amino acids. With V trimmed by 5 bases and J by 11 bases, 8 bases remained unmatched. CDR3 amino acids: CASSLDRAAAFF. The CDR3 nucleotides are TGTGCCAGCAGTCTAGACAGGGCGGCGGCTTTCTTT.

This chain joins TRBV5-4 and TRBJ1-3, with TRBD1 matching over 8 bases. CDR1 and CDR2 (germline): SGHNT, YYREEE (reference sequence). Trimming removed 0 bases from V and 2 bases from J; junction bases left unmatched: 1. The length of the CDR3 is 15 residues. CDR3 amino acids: CASSLGQGTGNTIYF. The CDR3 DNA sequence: TGTGCCAGCAGCTTGGGACAGGGGACTGGAAACACCATATATTTT.